The 31 T cell receptor beta chains presented below share a single source sample, sequenced in a study of vaccination effects on CD4 cells after COVID-19. ViraFEST used viral peptide pools to expand antigen-specific CD4+ T cells before sequencing. At the end of about 10 days of culture, CD4+ T cells were isolated. Nucleocapsid antibody tests were negative, and the vaccine recipients had no prior SARS-CoV-2 infection. These receptors have no identified antigens. The protocol was immunoSEQ multiplex PCR, while the TCRdb copy is restricted to in-frame clones and leaves out a portion. The sample has tens of thousands of clones; around 77% are singletons. The sample consisted of CD4+ T cells from PBMCs cultured with HCoV-NL63 spike peptides, taken before COVID-19 vaccination. The receptors were sampled from a human donor who received a COVID-19 vaccine.

V and J are TRBV2 and TRBJ1-2, with D perhaps matching TRBD1 (5 bases). The CDR3 sequence is 13 residues long. CDR1 and CDR2 from the germline V gene are SNHLY and FYNNEI. V lost 5 bases, J lost 7 bases, and 14 bases lay in between. CDR3 in DNA: TGTGCCAGCAGTCACCCCGTTGGGGCTGGCTACACCTTC. This codes for CASSHPVGAGYTF. Based on the CDR3 plus reference TRBV2 and TRBJ1-2, the full variable domain is EPEVTQTPSHQVTQMGQEVILRCVPISNHLYFYWYRQILGQKVEFLVSFYNNEISEKSEIFDDQFSVERPDGSNFTLKIRSTKLEDSAMYFCASSHPVGAGYTFGSGTRLTVV.

This clone was seen a handful of times. CDR3 bases: TGTGCCAGCAGTTCGGGGGTCAGGAGCAATCAGCCCCAGCATTTT. Protein sequence: CASSSGVRSNQPQHF. This rearrangement joins TRBV6-2 or TRBV6-3 to TRBJ1-5; a weak D match, TRBD1 (5 bases). The CDR3 totals 15 residues. Germline CDR1 is MNHEY and CDR2 is SVGEGT. V was cut by 4 bases and J by 1 base, with 11 bases left in between.

V and J are TRBV5-4 and TRBJ2-6; maybe TRBD1 (6 bases). This CDR3 comprises 14 residues. Germline CDR1 is SGHNT and CDR2 is YYREEE (reference sequence). V lost 4 bases to trimming and J lost 4 bases, with 9 bases between them. The DNA for the CDR3 is TGTGCCAGCAGCGAAGGGACAGGGGCCAACGTCCTGACTTTC. Amino acid sequence: CASSEGTGANVLTF. The whole variable domain, remainder taken from reference TRBV5-4 and TRBJ2-6, is ETGVTQSPTHLIKTRGQQVTLRCSSQSGHNTVSWYQQALGQGPQFIFQYYREEENGRGNFPPRFSGLQFPNYSSELNVNALELDDSALYLCASSEGTGANVLTFGAGSRLTVL.

The chain links TRBV28 to TRBJ2-5, with TRBD1 as a possible D gene (6 bases). The CDR3 runs to 14 residues. V lost 4 bases, J lost 0 bases, and 9 bases lay in between. The V gene's germline CDR1 is MDHEN and CDR2 SYDVKM. CDR3 in amino acids: CASSSRTDQETQYF. The CDR3 DNA follows: TGTGCCAGCAGTTCTCGGACAGACCAAGAGACCCAGTACTTC.

V gene TRBV18 combines with J gene TRBJ1-1, with D unresolved. The CDR3 sequence is 14 residues long. CDR1 is KGHSH, CDR2 LQKENI, per germline. V was pared by 6 bases and J by 0 bases, with 11 bases between. The CDR3 is CASSPQTMNTEAFF. CDR3 bases: TGTGCCAGCTCGCCCCAGACCATGAACACTGAAGCTTTCTTT.

This clone appeared once. The chain carries TRBV7-2 and TRBJ2-5; a weak D match, TRBD1 (5 bases). V lost 2 bases and J 5 bases, leaving 12 bases between the germline ends. Looked up from germline, CDR1 is SGHTA and CDR2 is FQGNSA. The CDR3 has 14 residues. This CDR3 is CASSLYQGGETQYF. Written as DNA, the CDR3 is TGTGCCAGCAGCTTATATCAGGGTGGGGAGACCCAGTACTTC.

This sequence joins TRBV19 and TRBJ2-3; the D is unclear. The V end was cut by 6 bases, the J end by 0 bases, with 13 bases between. CDR1 and CDR2 from the germline V gene are LNHDA and SQIVND (reference sequence). The CDR3 loop spans 15 amino acids. CDR3 loop: CASSRTQTSTDTQYF. CDR3 sequence (DNA): TGTGCCAGTAGCCGGACGCAAACTAGCACAGATACGCAGTATTTT.

The V gene is TRBV5-1, the J gene TRBJ2-2, with D possibly TRBD1 on 5 matching bases. V was clipped by 1 base and J by 2 bases, with 9 bases between them. Looked up from germline, CDR1 is SGHRS and CDR2 is YFSETQ. The CDR3 spans 15 residues. CDR3 residues: CASSLYDRNTGELFF. Here the CDR3 DNA reads TGCGCCAGCAGCTTGTACGACAGAAACACCGGGGAGCTGTTTTTT. Supplemented by reference TRBV5-1 and TRBJ2-2, the full variable domain reads KAGVTQTPRYLIKTRGQQVTLSCSPISGHRSVSWYQQTPGQGLQFLFEYFSETQRNKGNFPGRFSGRQFSNSRSEMNVSTLELGDSALYLCASSLYDRNTGELFFGEGSRLTVL.

This chain uses TRBV5-1 with TRBJ2-3, with 8 nucleotides matching TRBD2. V gave up 1 base and J gave up 1 base; unmatched junction bases: 2. Germline-derived CDR1 and CDR2 are SGHRS and YFSETQ. The CDR3 contains 15 residues. The CDR3 loop is CASSLFGGGTDTQYF. The CDR3 DNA reads TGCGCCAGCAGCTTGTTCGGGGGGGGCACAGATACGCAGTATTTT.

The V gene is TRBV5-5, the J gene TRBJ2-7; D gene uncertain. This CDR3 region has 14 residues. Deletions cut 0 bases from V and 0 bases from J, with 7 bases between. CDR1 SGHKS and CDR2 YYEKEE come from the germline V gene (reference sequence). The DNA for the CDR3 is TGTGCCAGCAGCTTGGGCATGAGCTCCTACGAGCAGTACGTC. It codes for CASSLGMSSYEQYV.

V gene TRBV28 combines with J gene TRBJ2-3; 8 bases are shared with TRBD2. The V and J ends lost 2 bases and 4 bases, in that order; junction bases with no gene match: 5. CDR1 and CDR2 from the germline V gene are MDHEN and SYDVKM. The CDR3 length is 15 residues. The CDR3 DNA reads as TGTGCCAGCAGTTTAACGGGGGGGCACGCAGATACGCAGTATTTT. Its protein product is CASSLTGGHADTQYF.

The rearrangement joins TRBV28 to TRBJ1-5, with D possibly being TRBD1 (6 bases). Germline V lookup: CDR1 MDHEN, CDR2 SYDVKM. Trimming shortened V by 8 bases and J by 2 bases, and 16 bases separated the two germline ends. This CDR3 comprises 15 residues. The CDR3 is CASSEGGRRNQPQHF. The CDR3 bases are TGTGCCAGCTCCGAGGGGGGTCGGCGCAATCAGCCCCAGCATTTT.

The chain uses TRBV19 and TRBJ2-5; D is unclear. This CDR3 has 14 amino acids. The ends were cut back, 2 bases at V and 5 bases at J, with 12 bases in the middle. CDR1 and CDR2 from the germline V gene are LNHDA and SQIVND (reference sequence). The CDR3 DNA reads as TGTGCCAGTAGTATATCGCTGGAGAGGGAGACCCAGTACTTC. Translating gives CASSISLERETQYF.

The J gene is TRBJ2-3, the V gene TRBV7-2, with 7 positions matching TRBD2. The CDR3 totals 16 residues. V dropped 5 bases and J dropped 0; count of bases not matched to a gene: 8. Germline values: CDR1 SGHTA, CDR2 FQGNSA. As DNA, the CDR3 is TGTGCCAGCAGCGAGCGAGCGGGGTTTAGCACAGATACGCAGTATTTT. Encoded protein: CASSERAGFSTDTQYF. The complete variable domain, with remaining parts taken from reference TRBV7-2 and TRBJ2-3, reads GAGVSQSPSNKVTEKGKDVELRCDPISGHTALYWYRQSLGQGLEFLIYFQGNSAPDKSGLPSDRFSAERTGGSVSTLTIQRTQQEDSAVYLCASSERAGFSTDTQYFGPGTRLTVL.

In its sample, this clone was seen a few times. The chain carries TRBV9 and TRBJ1-6, with D uncertain. Between the trimmed V and J ends, which lost 0 bases and 8 bases, there was a span of 12 bases. CDR3 length equals 15 residues. CDR1 is SGDLS and CDR2 is YYNGEE in the germline V gene. CDR3 region: CASSVAPSKDSPLHF. CDR3 coding DNA: TGTGCCAGCAGCGTAGCCCCGAGCAAGGATTCACCCCTCCACTTT.

The gene calls are TRBV2 and TRBJ1-6, with a tentative D call TRBD1 (5 bases). The CDR3 is made up of 14 amino acids. CDR1 is SNHLY and CDR2 is FYNNEI in the germline V gene. V was trimmed by 5 bases and J by 9 bases, leaving 14 bases between them. CDR3 residues: CASSRSDGGSPLHF. The CDR3 nucleotides are TGTGCCAGCAGTCGGTCCGACGGGGGTTCACCCCTCCACTTT.

This clone was detected only once. The rearrangement links TRBV6-1 to TRBJ1-3; 10 bases match TRBD1. The CDR3 has 16 amino acids. The germline V gene encodes CDR1 MNHNS and CDR2 SASEGT. The junction had 6 bases not matched to a gene; V was cut back by 4 bases and J by 3 bases. The CDR3 sequence is CASSASGTGVGNTIYF. The CDR3 DNA follows: TGTGCCAGCAGTGCATCCGGGACAGGGGTTGGAAACACCATATATTTT.

The chain recombines TRBV30 with TRBJ2-1; D gene unclear. The V and J ends lost 5 bases and 0 bases respectively, with 17 bases between them. CDR3 length: 16 amino acids. Germline lookup yields CDR1 GTSNPN and CDR2 SVGIG (reference sequence). The CDR3 loop reads CAWALDRHFSYNEQFF. The CDR3, as DNA: TGTGCCTGGGCCCTGGACCGTCACTTCTCCTACAATGAGCAGTTCTTC.

The V call is TRBV24-1, the J call TRBJ1-2; 8 positions agree with TRBD1. Germline V lookup: CDR1 KGHDR, CDR2 SFDVKD. This CDR3 contains 14 residues. V trimming: 4 bases; J trimming: 2 bases; junction bases outside the gene matches: 2. CDR3 coding DNA: TGTGCCACCAGTGACCGGACAGGGAACTATGGCTACACCTTC. It encodes CATSDRTGNYGYTF.

This clone was observed a handful of times. The rearrangement uses TRBV7-3 and TRBJ2-3; TRBD2 is a possible D gene (6 bases). V was shortened by 5 bases and J by 2 bases, with 14 bases between the two germline ends. This CDR3 region has 15 residues. Germline loops: CDR1 SGHTA, CDR2 FQGTGA. The CDR3 reads CASSPGLGVTDTQYF. CDR3 DNA: TGTGCCAGCAGCCCGGGACTTGGAGTCACAGATACGCAGTATTTT. The full variable domain, its missing parts supplied by reference TRBV7-3 and TRBJ2-3, is GAGVSQTPSNKVTEKGKYVELRCDPISGHTALYWYRQSLGQGPEFLIYFQGTGAADDSGLPNDRFFAVRPEGSVSTLKIQRTERGDSAVYLCASSPGLGVTDTQYFGPGTRLTVL.

This clone appeared a few times. The chain has TRBV19 and TRBJ1-6, with 10 positions matching TRBD1. Germline V CDR1 and CDR2: LNHDA, SQIVND (reference sequence). With V trimmed by 5 bases and J by 6 bases, 7 bases remained unmatched. This CDR3 comprises 16 residues. The CDR3 coding sequence is TGTGCCAGTAGTCCCGGGGACAGGGGTATTAATTCACCCCTCCACTTT. Its protein is CASSPGDRGINSPLHF.

The CDR3 spells CASSYYGATNEKLFF. The CDR3 DNA follows: TGTGCCAGCAGTTACTACGGAGCCACTAATGAAAAACTGTTTTTT. The genes are TRBV6-5 and TRBJ1-4, with D unclear. The V and J ends lost 1 base and 2 bases respectively, with 8 bases between them. Germline CDR1 is MNHEY and CDR2 is SVGAGI. The CDR3 consists of 15 residues.

The chain employs TRBV28 and TRBJ1-5; TRBD1 aligns across 8 bases. From germline, CDR1 is MDHEN and CDR2 SYDVKM. J gave up 2 bases and V 8 bases, and 11 bases lay outside the gene matches. The CDR3 contains 16 residues. The CDR3 region is CASRNAADRGNQPQHF. The CDR3 region has the DNA TGTGCCAGCCGCAACGCGGCGGACAGGGGCAATCAGCCCCAGCATTTT. Together with reference TRBV28 and TRBJ1-5, the CDR3 gives the full variable domain: DVKVTQSSRYLVKRTGEKVFLECVQDMDHENMFWYRQDPGLGLRLIYFSYDVKMKEKGDIPEGYSVSREKKERFSLILESASTNQTSMYLCASRNAADRGNQPQHFGDGTRLSIL.

The rearrangement links TRBV6-5 to TRBJ1-6, with a tentative D call TRBD1 (5 bases). Germline V gene sequence: CDR1 MNHEY, CDR2 SVGAGI. V lost 6 bases and J lost 7, with 16 bases in between. The CDR3 is made up of 15 amino acids. CDR3 amino acids: CASRNQGIANSPLHF. The CDR3 coding sequence is TGTGCCAGCAGAAATCAGGGTATCGCGAATTCACCCCTCCACTTT.

The CDR3 DNA sequence: TGTGCCAGCAGCGCGTCCAGTTTAGGAAACACCATATATTTT. This gives the protein CASSASSLGNTIYF. V and J are TRBV9 and TRBJ1-3; D is unresolved. Germline-derived CDR1 and CDR2 are SGDLS and YYNGEE. Between the trimmed V and J ends, which lost 3 bases and 4 bases, there was a span of 11 bases. The CDR3 spans 14 residues.

The CDR3 region is CATSRPRNRGQGSDTQYF. The CDR3 DNA sequence: TGTGCCACCAGCAGACCAAGGAATAGGGGACAGGGATCAGATACGCAGTATTTT. The rearrangement joins TRBV15 to TRBJ2-3; TRBD1 matches at 9 bases. The CDR3 spans 18 residues. Germline V gene data show CDR1 as LNHNV and CDR2 as YYDKDF (reference sequence). The V and J ends lost 2 bases and 4 bases, in that order; junction bases with no gene match: 13. Variable domain in full (rest from reference TRBV15 and TRBJ2-3): DAMVIQNPRYQVTQFGKPVTLSCSQTLNHNVMYWYQQKSSQAPKLLFHYYDKDFNNEADTPDNFQSRRPNTSFCFLDIRSPGLGDTAMYLCATSRPRNRGQGSDTQYFGPGTRLTVL.

The chain recombines TRBV2 with TRBJ2-3, with 9 positions matching TRBD2. CDR1 SNHLY and CDR2 FYNNEI come from the germline V gene. V dropped 5 bases and J dropped 4; count of bases not matched to a gene: 7. This CDR3 is built from 15 residues. The CDR3 DNA is TGTGCCAGCAGTTATACTAGCGGGTACCCAGATACGCAGTATTTT. Amino acids: CASSYTSGYPDTQYF.

The J gene is TRBJ1-6, the V gene TRBV19; maybe TRBD1 (5 bases). Germline CDR1 and CDR2: LNHDA and SQIVND (reference sequence). The CDR3 is made up of 16 amino acids. Trimming removed 6 bases from V and 0 bases from J, with 12 bases in between. For the CDR3, the DNA is TGTGCCAGTAGAACCGGGACTGGCTCCTATAATTCACCCCTCCACTTT. It specifies CASRTGTGSYNSPLHF.

The chain couples TRBV28 to TRBJ2-7; maybe TRBD1 (7 bases). The V and J ends lost 5 bases and 4 bases respectively, with 18 bases between them. This CDR3 contains 15 residues. From germline, CDR1 is MDHEN and CDR2 SYDVKM. The CDR3 loop reads CASSVAGGNSYEQYV. The CDR3 bases are TGTGCCAGCAGTGTGGCAGGGGGGAATAGTTACGAGCAGTACGTC.

The chain recombines TRBV11-2 with TRBJ2-5, with TRBD1 as a possible D gene (5 bases). CDR3 length: 14 amino acids. The germline V gene has CDR1 SGHAT and CDR2 FQNNGV. The V and J ends lost 1 base and 4 bases respectively, with 10 bases between them. DNA for the CDR3: TGTGCCAGCAGCTTAGGCCTTCAGGGAGAGACCCAGTACTTC. This translates into CASSLGLQGETQYF.

The chain uses TRBV3-1 (or the pseudogene TRBV3-2) and TRBJ2-3; D is possibly TRBD2 (7 bases). V lost 4 bases, J lost 1 base, and 15 bases lay in between. The CDR3 is made up of 16 amino acids. CDR1 and CDR2 from the germline V gene are LGHDT and YNNKEL (reference sequence). The chain's CDR3 is CASSRRRGAGTDTQYF. The CDR3 nucleotides are TGTGCCAGCAGCCGCCGACGGGGGGCTGGCACAGATACGCAGTATTTT.